The 17 T cell receptor beta chains presented below share a single source sample, sequenced in a study of immune characterization of retroperitoneal liposarcoma. MiXCR, run by TCRdb on the PCR reads, gives a single entry per CDR3 protein. In the table there are about 10,000 distinct CDR3 sequences, about a quarter of which are singletons. Sample: tumor tissue. The receptors here all came from a female donor with retroperitoneal liposarcoma.

CDR3 coding DNA: TGTGCCAGCAGCCAGACAAAGGGGTCCAAGGGTTCCACTGAAGCTTTCTTT. Encoded protein: CASSQTKGSKGSTEAFF. The genes are TRBV6-5 and TRBJ1-1; D is perhaps TRBD1 (5 bases). With 6 bases removed from V and 4 bases from J, the gap between germline ends came to 24 bases. Germline-derived CDR1 and CDR2 are MNHEY and SVGAGI. The CDR3 length is 17 residues.

For the CDR3, the DNA is TGTGCCAGCAGATCCTTTGAAATCGGGAAGGGGACCCAGTACTTC. Residues: CASRSFEIGKGTQYF. The chain is built from TRBV6-6 and TRBJ2-5, with a possible D match to TRBD2 (5 bases). Looked up from germline, CDR1 is MNHNY and CDR2 is SVGAGI (reference sequence). The ends were cut back, 6 bases at V and 7 bases at J, with 21 bases in the middle. The CDR3 has 15 amino acids.

At least ten counts were recorded for this clonotype. The gene calls are TRBV12-3 or TRBV12-4 and TRBJ2-5; TRBD2 matches 10 bases. The CDR3 is 14 residues long. The ends lost 3 bases at V and 11 bases at J; junction bases unmatched: 9. CDR3 in amino acids: CASSFTGTSDEQYF. CDR3 coding DNA: TGTGCCAGCAGTTTCACAGGGACTAGCGATGAGCAGTACTTC.

This clonotype has at least ten counts. The chain combines TRBV27 with TRBJ2-1; D is unclear. The DNA end lines up better with TRBJ2-7; the J call may be wrong. The CDR3 has 11 amino acids. The germline V gene has CDR1 MNHEY and CDR2 SMNVEV (reference sequence). CDR3 sequence reads: CASSTTYEQYF. The DNA for the CDR3 is TGTGCCAGCAGTACCACATACGAGCAGTACTTC.

The J gene is TRBJ2-4, the V gene TRBV28; D gene uncertain. Germline lookup yields CDR1 MDHEN and CDR2 SYDVKM. The germline V and J ends were trimmed by 2 bases and 8 bases, with 10 bases remaining between them. This CDR3 has 13 amino acids. For the CDR3, the DNA is TGTGCCAGCAGTTTACCGGGTCGTGACATTCAGTACTTC. This codes for CASSLPGRDIQYF.

In this sample, this clonotype turned up a few times. This chain connects TRBV7-8 to TRBJ2-5; 7 bases match TRBD2. The CDR3 covers 15 residues. The V gene's germline CDR1 is SGHVS and CDR2 FQNEAQ. The junction had 5 bases not matched to a gene; V was cut back by 0 bases and J by 4 bases. The CDR3 protein is CASSLATGRGETQYF. CDR3 nucleotide sequence: TGTGCCAGCAGCTTAGCGACGGGGAGGGGAGAGACCCAGTACTTC.

Remarks on this clonotype: One end of the junction does not line up with germline, which may come from a read error. The chain is built from TRBV10-1 and TRBJ1-1; D gene uncertain. The V gene's germline CDR1 is WNHNN and CDR2 SYGVQD (reference sequence). CDR3 size: 15 residues. This CDR3 reads CASSENGPENAEAFF. The CDR3, as DNA: TGCGCCAGCAGTGAAAACGGCCCCGAGAACGCTGAAGCTTTCTTT.

This clonotype was counted many times. The V call is TRBV6-1, the J call TRBJ2-1; 12 positions match TRBD1. The J call may be incorrect, as the DNA end agrees better with TRBJ2-7. CDR1 and CDR2 (germline): MNHNS, SASEGT. CDR3 size: 15 residues. The CDR3 sequence: CASSIPGQGADEQYF. The CDR3 DNA sequence: TGTGCCAGCAGCATACCGGGACAGGGGGCTGACGAGCAGTACTTC.

This clonotype occurred a few times. The J gene is TRBJ1-1, the V gene TRBV18; possible D gene TRBD1, 6 bases. The CDR3 totals 13 residues. Germline assignment: CDR1 KGHSH and CDR2 LQKENI. V was pared by 10 bases and J by 1 base, with 13 bases between. The DNA for the CDR3 is TGTGCCACCGTTGGACAGCGGAACACTGAAGCTTTCTTT. It is translated as CATVGQRNTEAFF.

This clonotype was seen more than once but under ten times. CDR3 nucleotides: TGTGCCAGCAGCTTAGCAGTGGAGGGATCACCCCTCCACTTT. Translation gives CASSLAVEGSPLHF. J is TRBJ1-6 and V is TRBV7-8; D unresolved. The V end lost 0 bases, the J end lost 10 bases, and 10 bases lay between the germline ends. Germline V CDR1 and CDR2: SGHVS, FQNEAQ. This CDR3 is built from 14 residues.

The chain couples TRBV12-3 or TRBV12-4 to TRBJ2-2; D not certain. The CDR3 loop spans 12 amino acids. V lost 10 bases and J lost 6, with 12 bases in between. In DNA, the CDR3 is TGTGCCACCATGGAGCTGGCCGGGGAGCTGTTTTTT. Amino acids: CATMELAGELFF.

Relative to its sample, this clonotype is medium-sized. The gene calls are TRBV6-1 and TRBJ2-1, with TRBD2 matching 9 bases. The closer fit of TRBJ2-7 to the DNA end suggests the J call may be wrong. This CDR3 region has 17 residues. The germline V gene encodes CDR1 MNHNS and CDR2 SASEGT. CDR3 DNA sequence: TGTGCCAGCACAAGTTTTTATAGCGGGAGTCCGAACAATGAGCAGTACTTC. Protein: CASTSFYSGSPNNEQYF.

The chain uses TRBV10-2 and TRBJ1-3; D ambiguous. The V gene's germline CDR1 is WSHSY and CDR2 SAAADI. The CDR3 spans 12 residues. Trimming took off 8 bases at V and 3 bases at J, with 8 bases between the two ends. CDR3 bases: TGCGCCAGCGGTGGCTATGGAAACACCATATATTTT. Protein sequence: CASGGYGNTIYF.

This clonotype was seen at least ten times. The V and J genes are TRBV6-6 and TRBJ2-5, with no clear D. This CDR3 comprises 14 residues. The germline gives CDR1 MNHNY, CDR2 SVGAGI (reference sequence). Trimming left V 0 bases short and J 7 bases short, with 12 bases between. The CDR3, as DNA: TGTGCCAGCAGTTACTCGGCCACTCGGCGGACCCAGTACTTC. Translating it yields CASSYSATRRTQYF.

The sample holds many counts of this clonotype. The rearrangement joins TRBV6-1 to TRBJ2-4; D is perhaps TRBD2 (6 bases). Gene TRBJ2-7 matches the end of the DNA better, so the J call may be wrong. In germline, CDR1 is MNHNS, CDR2 SASEGT. The CDR3 has 15 residues. CDR3 in DNA: TGTGCCAGCAGTGAAGCTGCGCGGGATAACCACGAGCAGTACTTC. Protein product: CASSEAARDNHEQYF.

By frequency in the sample, this clonotype is medium-sized (0.01 to 0.1%). The genes are TRBV6-6 and TRBJ1-1; D is possibly TRBD1 (6 bases). The CDR3 has 14 residues. V was clipped by 2 bases and J by 2 bases, with 9 bases between them. CDR1 is MNHNY, CDR2 SVGAGI, per germline (reference sequence). This CDR3 is CASSYGRGNTEAFF. Written as DNA, the CDR3 is TGTGCCAGCAGTTACGGCAGGGGAAACACTGAAGCTTTCTTT.

This clonotype was recorded many times. The V and J genes are TRBV6-1 and TRBJ2-1, with TRBD2 matching over 7 bases. This CDR3 is built from 14 residues. V was pared by 6 bases and J by 11 bases, with 13 bases of the junction left unmatched. CDR1 and CDR2 from the germline V gene are MNHNS and SASEGT. In nucleotides, the CDR3 is TGTGCCAGCAGCCTCTTTGCGGGGGAAATGCAGCAGTTCTTC. Its protein is CASSLFAGEMQQFF.